This T cell receptor beta chain appears in the sequencing data of a study of T cell changes during pregnancy in multiple sclerosis. TCRdb keeps only in-frame clones here, not all; method: immunoSEQ multiplex PCR. This sample yields approximately 70,000 clones, of which about 92% are seen a single time; over 1% belongs to the top ten. V was clipped by 2 bases and J by 0 bases; unmatched bases: 5. Germline assignment: CDR1 SGHTA and CDR2 FQGNSA. The CDR3 sequence is 16 residues long. This sequence originates from a female donor with multiple sclerosis, enrolled in a pregnancy study. This chain uses TRBV7-2 with TRBJ2-3; 7 positions agree with TRBD2. The sample in question was peripheral blood, obtained in the third trimester of pregnancy. DNA of the CDR3: TGTGCCAGCAGCTTACACGGCGGGGGTAGCACAGATACGCAGTATTTT. This gives the protein CASSLHGGGSTDTQYF.